The next 5 T cell receptor beta chains were all read from a single sample in a study of cytomegalovirus exposure and HLA in healthy donors. Assay: immunoSEQ multiplex PCR; the TCRdb copy retains only in-frame clones and omits some. The table lists 150,000 to 200,000 clones, 85% to 90% of them singletons. The sample comprised PBMCs. The receptor set was obtained from a woman aged 30 to 39 in good health and CMV-seronegative.

The J gene is TRBJ1-1, the V gene TRBV6-5; 7 nucleotides agree with TRBD1. CDR1 and CDR2 (germline): MNHEY, SVGAGI. CDR3 length equals 13 residues. V dropped 5 bases and J dropped 7; count of bases not matched to a gene: 7. In DNA, the CDR3 is TGTGCCAGCAGTCACAGGGGACATTTTGAAGCTTTCTTT. Residues: CASSHRGHFEAFF.

This rearrangement joins TRBV19 to TRBJ2-3; D uncertain. CDR1 is LNHDA, CDR2 SQIVND, per germline (reference sequence). V dropped 5 bases and J dropped 6 bases, with 15 bases sitting between them. The CDR3 runs to 14 residues. The CDR3 spells CASSPLRQLDTQYF. The CDR3 bases are TGTGCCAGTAGTCCCCTCCGCCAACTGGATACGCAGTATTTT.

The rearrangement joins TRBV5-4 to TRBJ2-7; tentative D call: TRBD2 (5 bases). V was clipped by 4 bases and J by 3 bases, with 23 bases between them. Germline V CDR1 and CDR2: SGHNT, YYREEE (reference sequence). The CDR3 length is 17 residues. The chain's CDR3 is CASSHDLPGGWFYEQYF. The DNA for the CDR3 is TGTGCCAGCAGCCACGACCTCCCGGGCGGGTGGTTCTACGAGCAGTACTTC.

V and J are TRBV27 and TRBJ1-2; D may be TRBD1 (5 bases). The germline gives CDR1 MNHEY, CDR2 SMNVEV (reference sequence). V lost 3 bases and J lost 6, with 11 bases in between. The CDR3 contains 13 residues. The CDR3 DNA reads as TGTGCCAGCAGTTTTTTCCAGGGCGATGGCTACACCTTC. Amino acid sequence: CASSFFQGDGYTF.

This chain joins TRBV29-1 and TRBJ1-2; TRBD1 agrees at 8 bases. In germline, CDR1 is SQVTM, CDR2 ANQGSEA. The trim removed 7 bases at V and 4 bases at J, leaving 8 bases unmatched. The CDR3 length is 13 residues. DNA of the CDR3: TGCAGCGCTACAGGGGGTATGGGCTATGGCTACACCTTC. Its translation is CSATGGMGYGYTF.